The clone carrying this TCR beta chain was counted ten times or more. What it binds is not known. The time point here: persistent/refractory GD, antithyroid drugs over 5 years with positive TRAb. PBMC-extracted RNA yielded the TCR library. This sample was included in a study of regulatory T cells in long-lasting Graves disease. This CDR3 spans 17 amino acids. Trimming took off 7 bases at V and 4 bases at J, with 23 bases between the two ends. Per germline, CDR1 SGHAT and CDR2 FQNNGV. Libraries of TCR beta came from iRepertoire HTBI primers plus Arm-PCR of CDR3 regions. TCRdb reanalysed the multiplex PCR reads using MiXCR and keeps one entry per CDR3 protein. The sample consists of hundreds of thousands of distinct CDR3 sequences, roughly 21% of them appearing once. Study-level findings and limits: Patients with persistent disease showed a bias toward TRBV28, TRBJ1-2 and TRBJ2-5. A greater number of public clonotypes (approximately 2,500) was shared by persistent patients than by new patients (roughly 880).

This clonotype originated in a female donor with Graves disease. The V call is TRBV11-2, the J call TRBJ2-4, with D hard to call. The sequenced sample was peripheral blood mononuclear cells (PBMCs), obtained when the disease was refractory, from a patient treated with antithyroid drugs. The chain's CDR3 is CASTIVVRAAGKNIQYF. In DNA, the CDR3 is TGTGCCAGCACCATAGTAGTTCGGGCCGCTGGAAAAAACATTCAGTACTTC.